Listed below are T cell receptor beta chains from one sample, sequenced in a study of cytomegalovirus exposure and HLA in healthy donors. Assay used: immunoSEQ multiplex PCR; TCRdb lists only in-frame clones, some missing. The table has 130,000 to 150,000 clones, about 74% seen once. Specimen: PBMCs. These receptors originate from a man between 18 and 35 years old in good health and CMV-seropositive. Both conserved end residues are part of each CDR3. A D gene is named only where the DNA matches it firmly. Some rows mark clone size as missing; the rest say once, few, many or name a class of expanded clone.

TRBD1 | . | TRBJ1-1 | TRBV9 | CASSVDPGQGARAEAFF | TGTGCCAGCAGCGTAGACCCGGGACAGGGGGCGCGGGCTGAAGCTTTCTTT
TRBD2 | . | TRBJ2-5 | TRBV5-1 | CASSLDGTSGEEETQYF | TGCGCCAGCAGCTTAGATGGGACTAGCGGGGAGGAAGAGACCCAGTACTTC
. | . | TRBJ1-4 | TRBV25-1 | CASSRGGVFAYAKLFF | TGTGCCAGCAGTCGGGGGGGAGTTTTCGCCTATGCAAAACTGTTTTTT
TRBD1 | . | TRBJ1-5 | TRBV27 | CASSPRQGNQPQHF | TGTGCCAGCAGTCCGAGACAGGGGAATCAGCCCCAGCATTTT
TRBD1 | . | TRBJ2-4 | TRBV7-9 | CASSTSDRGAKNIQYF | TGTGCCAGCAGCACTTCGGACAGGGGAGCCAAAAACATTCAGTACTTC
. | few | TRBJ2-2 | TRBV19 | CASTLRGGNTGELFF | TGTGCCAGTACCTTAAGGGGGGGGAACACCGGGGAGCTGTTTTTT
TRBD1 | . | TRBJ1-4 | TRBV4-3 | CASSRLTGVGEHNEKLFF | TGCGCCAGCAGCCGCCTAACAGGGGTGGGCGAGCATAATGAAAAACTGTTTTTT
. | few | TRBJ1-5 | TRBV2 | CASSEQGPGQPQHF | TGTGCCAGCAGTGAACAGGGCCCAGGGCAGCCCCAGCATTTT
. | . | TRBJ2-3 | TRBV2 | CASKNGFTDTQYF | TGTGCCAGCAAGAATGGCTTCACAGATACGCAGTATTTT
. | . | TRBJ2-5 | TRBV19 | CASTRRHQALIQETQYF | TGTGCCAGTACCCGTCGACATCAGGCTCTAATTCAAGAGACCCAGTACTTC
TRBD2 | . | TRBJ2-5 | TRBV10-3 | CAMGTSRAETQYF | TGTGCCATGGGGACTAGCAGGGCGGAGACCCAGTACTTC
. | few | TRBJ1-4 | TRBV9 | CASSVGESYNEKLFF | TGTGCCAGCAGCGTAGGAGAATCCTATAATGAAAAACTGTTTTTT
TRBD1 | . | TRBJ1-4 | TRBV6-1 | CASSVHRGTNEKLFF | TGTGCCAGCAGTGTACACAGGGGGACTAATGAAAAACTGTTTTTT
. | . | TRBJ2-1 | TRBV5-1 | CASSLTITYEQFF | TGCGCCAGCAGCTTAACAATAACCTATGAGCAGTTCTTC
. | . | TRBJ1-1 | TRBV10-3 | CATGLMNTEAFF | TGTGCCACGGGACTGATGAACACTGAAGCTTTCTTT
TRBD1 | . | TRBJ2-5 | TRBV4-1 | CASSQVGQGAETQYF | TGCGCCAGCAGCCAGGTCGGACAGGGGGCGGAGACCCAGTACTTC
. | once | TRBJ2-2 | TRBV25-1 | CASRGGGRVGELFF | TGTGCCAGCAGAGGGGGAGGGAGGGTCGGGGAGCTGTTTTTT